This T cell receptor beta chain is from a study of a mutant IDH1 vaccine in newly diagnosed glioma. Study-level findings and limits: There seemed to be no relation between pseudoprogression and changes in top peripheral T cell clonotypes.

V dropped 5 bases and J dropped 1 base, with 8 bases sitting between them. The length of the CDR3 is 13 residues. Germline V gives CDR1 SEHNR, CDR2 FQNEAQ (reference sequence). Notes on this clone: No antigen is known for it.

As for time point: week 5, during vaccination. Doses of 300 ug of mutant IDH1 20-mer peptide were given with topical imiquimod. The method was immunoSEQ multiplex PCR; TCRdb's version includes in-frame clones alone and lacks a portion of them. This table holds 53,000 or so clones, over 75% found once. Source: PBMCs, taken from a glioma patient whose treatment included an IDH1 peptide vaccine. The source of this sequence is a man aged 45-60 years with glioma. The chain joins TRBV7-9 to TRBJ1-1, with D maybe TRBD1 (5 bases). CDR3 loop: CASSAGGNTEAFF. In nucleotides, the CDR3 is TGTGCCAGCAGCGCGGGGGGGAACACTGAAGCTTTCTTT.